These 9 T cell receptor beta chains were sequenced from one sample in a study of T cell responses to AZD1222 COVID-19 vaccine. Using immunoSEQ multiplex PCR, the repertoire was profiled, and TCRdb retains in-frame clones only, with some absent. Of approximately 120,000 clones listed, nearly 90% were seen once; the top ten hold around 5.3%. The sequencing used peripheral blood, collected 28 days after the second AZD1222 dose. The receptors come from an adult who received the AZD1222 COVID-19 vaccine.

The chain couples TRBV30 to TRBJ2-1, with 7 bases that match TRBD2. The CDR3 has 15 amino acids. V trimming: 0 bases; J trimming: 4 bases; junction bases outside the gene matches: 6. From germline, CDR1 is GTSNPN and CDR2 SVGIG (reference sequence). The CDR3: CAWSVRVSGYNEQFF. As DNA, the CDR3 is TGTGCCTGGAGTGTACGGGTTAGCGGGTACAATGAGCAGTTCTTC.

The chain carries TRBV29-1 and TRBJ2-1; D unresolved. The CDR3 runs to 13 residues. V lost 2 bases and J 6 bases, leaving 11 bases between the germline ends. CDR1 is SQVTM, CDR2 ANQGSEA, per germline. The CDR3 DNA reads TGCAGCGTTGAAACCGATGGACCCAATGAGCAGTTCTTC. Protein product: CSVETDGPNEQFF.

The CDR3 region has the DNA TGTGCCAGCCCCTCCGGGGGGACAGGGAACACTGAAGCTTTCTTT. Its protein is CASPSGGTGNTEAFF. The chain uses TRBV5-4 and TRBJ1-1; 8 nucleotides match TRBD1. The CDR3 runs to 15 residues. Germline V lookup: CDR1 SGHNT, CDR2 YYREEE (reference sequence). V lost 7 bases, J lost 1 base, and 9 bases stayed unmatched. Supplemented by reference TRBV5-4 and TRBJ1-1, the full variable domain reads ETGVTQSPTHLIKTRGQQVTLRCSSQSGHNTVSWYQQALGQGPQFIFQYYREEENGRGNFPPRFSGLQFPNYSSELNVNALELDDSALYLCASPSGGTGNTEAFFGQGTRLTVV.

The chain uses TRBV11-3 and TRBJ1-1; TRBD1 is a possible D gene (6 bases). Germline V gene lookup returns CDR1 SGHNT and CDR2 YENEEA. V lost 6 bases and J 12 bases, leaving 14 bases between the germline ends. This CDR3 region has 11 residues. The chain's CDR3 is CASRNRVETFF. The DNA for the CDR3 is TGTGCCAGCAGGAACAGGGTGGAAACTTTCTTT.

This clone came up once. This rearrangement joins TRBV3-1 (or the pseudogene TRBV3-2) to TRBJ2-2, with D possibly TRBD1 on 6 matching bases. The V gene lost 5 bases and the J gene lost 6 bases, with 10 bases spanning the gap. The CDR3 length is 13 residues. Germline CDR1 reads LGHDT; CDR2 reads YNNKEL (reference sequence). CDR3: CASSTQGPGELFF. CDR3 sequence (DNA): TGTGCCAGCAGCACACAGGGCCCCGGGGAGCTGTTTTTT.

The rearrangement uses TRBV6-5 and TRBJ1-2; 8 nucleotides match TRBD1. The CDR3 sequence is 13 residues long. V shed 6 bases and J 7 bases; nucleotides not matched to a gene: 7. Germline V CDR1 and CDR2: MNHEY, SVGAGI. CDR3 region: CASSSTGGIGYTF. The CDR3 DNA is TGTGCCAGCAGCTCCACAGGGGGAATTGGCTACACCTTC.

This rearrangement joins TRBV5-1 to TRBJ2-3, with TRBD2 matching over 9 bases. In germline, CDR1 is SGHRS, CDR2 YFSETQ. V shed 4 bases and J 3 bases; nucleotides not matched to a gene: 6. The CDR3 has 15 amino acids. This chain's CDR3 is CASSTRTSVTDTQYF. The DNA of the CDR3 is TGCGCCAGCAGCACTCGGACTAGCGTTACAGATACGCAGTATTTT. The whole variable domain, remainder taken from reference TRBV5-1 and TRBJ2-3, is KAGVTQTPRYLIKTRGQQVTLSCSPISGHRSVSWYQQTPGQGLQFLFEYFSETQRNKGNFPGRFSGRQFSNSRSEMNVSTLELGDSALYLCASSTRTSVTDTQYFGPGTRLTVL.

There are a few counts of this clone. The rearrangement links TRBV4-3 to TRBJ1-3; a weak D match, TRBD1 (6 bases). V dropped 3 bases and J dropped 0 bases, with 12 bases sitting between them. In germline, CDR1 is LGHNA, CDR2 YSLEER. The CDR3 runs 16 residues. The CDR3 DNA follows: TGCGCCAGCAGCCAGACTCCAGGGGACTCTGGAAACACCATATATTTT. The encoded protein is CASSQTPGDSGNTIYF.

The CDR3 loop is CASSQEADDTYEQYF. The CDR3 DNA is TGCGCCAGCAGCCAAGAGGCAGACGACACCTACGAGCAGTACTTC. V and J are TRBV4-3 and TRBJ2-7, with no clear D. Trimming left V 0 bases short and J 2 bases short, with 11 bases between. Germline assignment: CDR1 LGHNA and CDR2 YSLEER. This CDR3 comprises 15 residues.